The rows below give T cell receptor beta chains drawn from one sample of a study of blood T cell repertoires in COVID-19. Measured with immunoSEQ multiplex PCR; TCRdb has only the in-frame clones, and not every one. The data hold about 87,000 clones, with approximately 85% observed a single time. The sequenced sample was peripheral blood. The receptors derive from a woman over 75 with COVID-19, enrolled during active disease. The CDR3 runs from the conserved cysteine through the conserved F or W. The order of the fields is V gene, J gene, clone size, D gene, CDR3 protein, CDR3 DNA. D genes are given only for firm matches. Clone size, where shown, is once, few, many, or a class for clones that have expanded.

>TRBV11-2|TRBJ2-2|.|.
CASSLGTAQTGELFF
TGTGCCAGCAGCTTAGGGACAGCCCAAACCGGGGAGCTGTTTTTT
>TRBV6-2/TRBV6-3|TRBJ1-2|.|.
CASSYQGLNAGYTF
TGTGCCAGCAGTTATCAGGGCCTCAATGCGGGCTACACCTTC
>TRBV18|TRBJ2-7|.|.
CASSLGPGDEQYF
TGTGCCAGCTCACTCGGTCCAGGGGACGAGCAGTACTTC
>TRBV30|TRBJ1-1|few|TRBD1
CAWHKGQFTIEAFF
TGTGCCTGGCACAAGGGACAGTTTACTATTGAAGCTTTCTTT
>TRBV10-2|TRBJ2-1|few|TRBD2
CASRLAGSGNEQFF
TGCGCCAGCAGATTAGCGGGGTCTGGCAATGAGCAGTTCTTC
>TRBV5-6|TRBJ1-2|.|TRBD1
CASSFTGTAYGYTF
TGTGCCAGCAGCTTTACCGGGACAGCGTATGGCTACACCTTC
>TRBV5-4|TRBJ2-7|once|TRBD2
CVSSGELAGGYEQYF
TGTGTCAGCAGCGGTGAACTAGCGGGAGGGTACGAGCAGTACTTC
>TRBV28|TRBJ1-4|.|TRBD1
CASNTQGGHEKLFF
TGTGCCAGCAATACGCAGGGGGGACATGAAAAACTGTTTTTT
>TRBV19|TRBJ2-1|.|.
CASTNRIASFNEQFF
TGTGCCAGTACCAATCGGATTGCTAGTTTCAATGAGCAGTTCTTC
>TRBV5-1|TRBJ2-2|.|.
CASSLAQMNTGELFF
TGCGCCAGCAGCTTGGCACAGATGAACACCGGGGAGCTGTTTTTT
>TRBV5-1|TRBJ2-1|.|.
CASSLARQGGEQFF
TGCGCCAGCAGCTTGGCACGACAGGGAGGTGAGCAGTTCTTC
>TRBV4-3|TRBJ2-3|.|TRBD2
CASSQGVAGEDTQYF
TGCGCCAGCAGCCAAGGTGTAGCGGGGGAGGATACGCAGTATTTT
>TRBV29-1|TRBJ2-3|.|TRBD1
CSVNRGLRADTQYF
TGCAGCGTAAACAGGGGGCTCAGGGCAGATACGCAGTATTTT
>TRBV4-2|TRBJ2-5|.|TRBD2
CASSQDPGGRVGETQYF
TGTGCCAGCAGCCAAGATCCGGGGGGGCGGGTAGGAGAGACCCAGTACTTC
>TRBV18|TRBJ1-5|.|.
CASSPQGTQPQHF
TGTGCCAGCTCACCCCAGGGGACTCAGCCCCAGCATTTT
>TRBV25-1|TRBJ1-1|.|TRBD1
CASSGQGRGTEAFF
TGTGCCAGCAGTGGACAGGGACGGGGTACTGAAGCTTTCTTT
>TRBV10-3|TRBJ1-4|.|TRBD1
CAGIRQGMMKKLFF
TGTGCCGGCATAAGACAGGGGATGATGAAAAAACTGTTTTTT
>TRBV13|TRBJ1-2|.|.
CASSLQAPGLGYTF
TGTGCCAGCAGCTTACAAGCCCCAGGGCTCGGCTACACCTTC
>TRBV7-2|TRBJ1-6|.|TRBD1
CASSPRDRGFNSPLHF
TGTGCCAGCAGCCCGAGGGACAGGGGCTTCAATTCACCCCTCCACTTT
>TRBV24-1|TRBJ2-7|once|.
CATSDSGVYEQYF
TGTGCCACCAGTGATTCCGGGGTCTACGAGCAGTACTTC
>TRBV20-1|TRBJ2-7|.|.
CSARVPYEQYF
TGCAGTGCTCGGGTGCCTTACGAGCAGTACTTC
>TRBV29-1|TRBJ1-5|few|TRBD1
CSVRQGRNQPQHF
TGCAGCGTTAGACAGGGTAGGAATCAGCCCCAGCATTTT
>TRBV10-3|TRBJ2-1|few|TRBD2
CAISESLPGGPYNEQFF
TGTGCCATCAGTGAGTCCCTTCCGGGGGGACCCTACAATGAGCAGTTCTTC
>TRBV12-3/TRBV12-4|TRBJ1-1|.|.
CASSFQLTTEAFF
TGTGCCAGCAGTTTTCAGTTAACCACTGAAGCTTTCTTT
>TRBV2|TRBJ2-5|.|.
CASRRGYQETQYF
TGTGCCTCAAGACGGGGGTACCAAGAGACCCAGTACTTC
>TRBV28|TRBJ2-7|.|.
CASGALYEQYF
TGTGCCAGCGGGGCTCTATACGAGCAGTACTTC
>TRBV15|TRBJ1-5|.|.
CATSRDLSSNQPQHF
TGTGCCACCAGCAGAGATCTGAGTAGCAATCAGCCCCAGCATTTT
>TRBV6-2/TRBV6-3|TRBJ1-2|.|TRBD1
CASSYRTGGGYGYTF
TGTGCCAGCAGTTACAGGACAGGGGGCGGCTATGGCTACACCTTC
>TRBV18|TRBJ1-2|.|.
CASSPLTGTNYGYTF
TGTGCCAGCTCACCATTGACAGGAACTAACTATGGCTACACCTTC
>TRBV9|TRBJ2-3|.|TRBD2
CASSVAFTSGSSTDTQYF
TGTGCCAGCAGCGTAGCCTTTACTAGCGGCTCTAGCACAGATACGCAGTATTTT
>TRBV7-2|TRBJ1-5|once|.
CASSLVGAGQPQHF
TGTGCCAGCAGCTTAGTGGGGGCGGGTCAGCCCCAGCATTTT
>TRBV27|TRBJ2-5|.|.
CASSFGQSTGGTQYF
TGTGCCAGCAGTTTTGGACAGTCAACGGGGGGGACCCAGTACTTC